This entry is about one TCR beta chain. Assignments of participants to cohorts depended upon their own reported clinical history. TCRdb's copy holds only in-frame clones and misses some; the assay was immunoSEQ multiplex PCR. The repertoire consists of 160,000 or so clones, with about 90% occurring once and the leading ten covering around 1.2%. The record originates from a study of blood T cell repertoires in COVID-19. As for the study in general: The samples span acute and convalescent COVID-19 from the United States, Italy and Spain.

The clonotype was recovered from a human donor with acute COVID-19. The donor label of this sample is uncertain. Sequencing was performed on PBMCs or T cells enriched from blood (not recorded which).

CDR3 DNA: TGTGCCAGCAGTTTCAATCAGGACAGGAACACTGAAGCTTTCTTT. Its translation: CASSFNQDRNTEAFF. The chain has TRBV7-2 and TRBJ1-1; weak D call: TRBD1 (6 bases). CDR3 size: 15 residues. V lost 6 bases and J 1 base, leaving 15 bases between the germline ends. Germline V gene data show CDR1 as SGHTA and CDR2 as FQGNSA. Full variable domain (outside the CDR3, taken from reference TRBV7-2 and TRBJ1-1): GAGVSQSPSNKVTEKGKDVELRCDPISGHTALYWYRQSLGQGLEFLIYFQGNSAPDKSGLPSDRFSAERTGGSVSTLTIQRTQQEDSAVYLCASSFNQDRNTEAFFGQGTRLTVV.